Below, one T cell receptor beta chain is given with its context. Its target is unknown. Produced via immunoSEQ multiplex PCR; TCRdb's table is partial and in-frame only. Counted here are just under 60,000 clones, about 70% occurring once; the ten biggest clones make up about 8%. This sample is part of a study of radiotherapy plus CTLA-4 blockade in lung cancer. Study-wide background: In about 20% of patients, objective responses were seen; 30% to 35% had disease control.

Focal radiation plus CTLA-4 blockade with ipilimumab was administered to patients who had chemo-refractory metastatic non-small-cell lung cancer. The germline gives CDR1 SGHRS, CDR2 YFSETQ. J was trimmed by 4 bases and V by 4 bases; bases with no gene match: 14. The CDR3 extends over 16 amino acids. Regarding the study as a whole: The study found tumor-derived TCR clones expanded in blood after radiotherapy plus ipilimumab.

The chain joins TRBV5-1 to TRBJ2-7, with 7 bases matching TRBD2. This TCR was recovered from a human donor with non-small cell lung cancer whose response to radiotherapy plus ipilimumab could not be evaluated. The sample here was peripheral blood, taken from a patient treated with radiotherapy plus ipilimumab. The CDR3 region has the DNA TGCGCCAGCAGCCTAGGTGGGGCGGGAGTCGGATACGAGCAGTACTTC. Amino acid sequence: CASSLGGAGVGYEQYF.